The 15 T cell receptor beta chains presented below share a single source sample, sequenced in a study of T-cell memory formation after mild COVID-19. TCRdb redid the calling of the 5' RACE reads with MiXCR, one entry per CDR3 protein. This table holds over 500,000 distinct CDR3 sequences, roughly 17% found once. Sequenced material: PBMCs or a T cell subset sorted from them (not recorded which). The receptors here all came from an adult woman who had mild COVID-19 (a few samples of this study predate the infection). Cell type and time point are not known.

This clonotype showed up just a few times. The chain recombines TRBV5-4 with TRBJ2-1; no clear D gene. The length of the CDR3 is 13 residues. Trimming pared 1 base from V and 7 bases from J, leaving 9 bases between. Germline CDR1 is SGHNT and CDR2 is YYREEE (reference sequence). The CDR3 protein is CASSLKLGNEQFF. The CDR3, as DNA: TGTGCCAGCAGCTTGAAGTTGGGGAATGAGCAGTTCTTC.

This clonotype was seen many times. V and J are TRBV5-6 and TRBJ2-3, with D unclear. V shed 1 base and J shed 1 base, with 4 bases lying between them. The CDR3 runs to 13 residues. Germline V gene lookup returns CDR1 SGHDT and CDR2 YYEEEE. The CDR3 coding sequence is TGTGCCAGCAGCTTGACGGGCACAGATACGCAGTATTTT. Translating gives CASSLTGTDTQYF.

V and J are TRBV9 and TRBJ2-3, with 10 bases lining up with TRBD2. Trimming at V came to 0 bases and at J to 3 bases, leaving 4 bases not matched to a gene. CDR3 length: 16 residues. Germline CDR1 is SGDLS and CDR2 is YYNGEE. The CDR3 sequence is CASSVVAAGGTDTQYF. The CDR3 coding sequence is TGTGCCAGCAGCGTAGTTGCAGCGGGAGGGACAGATACGCAGTATTTT.

This clonotype has ten or more counts. This rearrangement joins TRBV6-6 to TRBJ2-1; D unclear. This CDR3 has 11 amino acids. Germline assignment: CDR1 MNHNY and CDR2 SVGAGI (reference sequence). V dropped 3 bases and J dropped 9 bases, with 6 bases sitting between them. Here the CDR3 reads CASSYHGEQFF. As DNA, the CDR3 is TGTGCCAGCAGTTATCACGGTGAGCAGTTCTTC.

The V call is TRBV27, the J call TRBJ1-2; D is undetermined. V was shortened by 8 bases and J by 2 bases, with 18 bases between the two germline ends. Per germline, CDR1 MNHEY and CDR2 SMNVEV (reference sequence). CDR3 length: 15 residues. In DNA form, the CDR3 reads TGTGCCAGCCTGTTCCGCCGGCCGGAAAACTATGGCTACACCTTC. Residues: CASLFRRPENYGYTF.

DNA for the CDR3: TGTGCCATCAGTGAGCTAGCGGGGAATGATGAGCAGTTCTTC. This translates into CAISELAGNDEQFF. This rearrangement joins TRBV10-3 to TRBJ2-1, with 9 nucleotides matching TRBD2. The CDR3 runs to 14 residues. Germline V gene data show CDR1 as ENHRY and CDR2 as SYGVKD. The junction had 4 bases not matched to a gene; V was cut back by 2 bases and J by 8 bases.

This clonotype was seen repeatedly, ten times or more. The chain combines TRBV12-3 or TRBV12-4 with TRBJ2-1; 8 bases map to TRBD2. Trimming took 6 bases from V and 7 from J; bases not matched to a gene: 11. The CDR3 sequence is 15 residues long. The CDR3 DNA sequence: TGTGCCAGCAGGCCTTACGGGGGGGCAGGGAATGAGCAGTTCTTC. It codes for CASRPYGGAGNEQFF.

This chain uses TRBV12-3 or TRBV12-4 with TRBJ2-1; D remains ambiguous. The CDR3 has 12 residues. The V end lost 5 bases, the J end lost 3 bases, and 5 bases lay between the germline ends. This CDR3 is CASSTDYNEQFF. The DNA of the CDR3 is TGTGCCAGCAGTACTGACTACAATGAGCAGTTCTTC.

J is TRBJ2-7 and V is TRBV20-1; 8 nucleotides line up with TRBD2. Germline V CDR1 and CDR2: DFQATT, SNEGSKA (reference sequence). The CDR3 extends over 13 amino acids. Trimming cost V 6 bases and J 3 bases; bases outside gene matches: 7. Written as DNA, the CDR3 is TGCAGTGCCTCGGGACTAGTCGACTACGAGCAGTACTTC. Its translation: CSASGLVDYEQYF.

The chain has TRBV29-1 and TRBJ2-2, with TRBD1 identical over 9 bases. The trim removed 8 bases at V and 1 base at J, leaving 14 bases unmatched. Germline V gene data show CDR1 as SQVTM and CDR2 as ANQGSEA. The CDR3 contains 17 residues. The CDR3 DNA reads TGCAGCTCCTTCGTGCCCCCGGGACAGGGGAACACCGGGGAGCTGTTTTTT. Encoded protein: CSSFVPPGQGNTGELFF.

This clonotype was detected a few times. V is TRBV6-2 or TRBV6-3 and J is TRBJ2-5; 14 bases are a match to TRBD2. J gave up 4 bases and V 8 bases, and 15 bases lay outside the gene matches. Looked up from germline, CDR1 is MNHEY and CDR2 is SVGEGT. The CDR3 totals 18 residues. CDR3 region: CASGYPGLAGEGTETQYF. The DNA for the CDR3 is TGTGCCAGCGGATATCCGGGACTAGCGGGAGAAGGGACAGAGACCCAGTACTTC.

This clonotype was observed a handful of times. The CDR3 DNA reads TGTGCCAGCAGTTCGAACCAGAACACCGGGGAGCTGTTTTTT. Its translation: CASSSNQNTGELFF. V is TRBV27 and J is TRBJ2-2; D is unresolved. The CDR3 covers 14 residues. Germline assignment: CDR1 MNHEY and CDR2 SMNVEV (reference sequence). The V and J ends lost 4 bases and 1 base respectively, with 7 bases between them.

The gene calls are TRBV7-9 and TRBJ1-1; unclear D gene. Germline CDR1 is SEHNR and CDR2 is FQNEAQ (reference sequence). Deletions cut 1 base from V and 6 bases from J, with 9 bases between. The CDR3 runs to 13 residues. The CDR3 region is CASSLDLKPEAFF. For the CDR3, the DNA is TGTGCCAGCAGCTTAGACCTGAAGCCTGAAGCTTTCTTT.

The chain uses TRBV2 and TRBJ2-2; either TRBD1 or TRBD2 may fit D (5 bases each). Germline V CDR1 and CDR2: SNHLY, FYNNEI. The CDR3 extends over 14 amino acids. Trimming stripped 7 bases from V and 2 bases from J, with 11 bases between. This CDR3 is CASTGTVNTGELFF. The CDR3 nucleotides read TGTGCCAGCACCGGGACGGTAAACACCGGGGAGCTGTTTTTT.

There are a few counts of this clonotype. The chain is built from TRBV7-2 and TRBJ2-5; 8 bases agree with TRBD2. Trimming took 5 bases from V and 6 from J; bases not matched to a gene: 14. There are 16 residues in the CDR3. Germline-derived CDR1 and CDR2 are SGHTA and FQGNSA. The CDR3 region has the DNA TGTGCCAGCAGCCTAACCACAGGGAGCGGGAGAAAGACCCAGTACTTC. Its translation: CASSLTTGSGRKTQYF.